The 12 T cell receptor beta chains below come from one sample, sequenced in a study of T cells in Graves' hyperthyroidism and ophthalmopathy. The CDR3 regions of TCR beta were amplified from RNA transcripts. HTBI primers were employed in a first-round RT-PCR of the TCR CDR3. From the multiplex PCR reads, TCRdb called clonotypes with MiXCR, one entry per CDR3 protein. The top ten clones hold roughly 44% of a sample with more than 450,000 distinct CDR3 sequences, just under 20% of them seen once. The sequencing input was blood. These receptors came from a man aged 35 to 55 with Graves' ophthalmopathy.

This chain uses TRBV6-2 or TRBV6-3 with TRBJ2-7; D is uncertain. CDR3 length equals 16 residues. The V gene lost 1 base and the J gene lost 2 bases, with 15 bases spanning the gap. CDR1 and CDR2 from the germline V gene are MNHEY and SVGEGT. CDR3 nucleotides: TGTGCCAGCAGTTACTTTTCCGCGTTTGGTCCCTACGAGCAGTACTTC. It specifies CASSYFSAFGPYEQYF.

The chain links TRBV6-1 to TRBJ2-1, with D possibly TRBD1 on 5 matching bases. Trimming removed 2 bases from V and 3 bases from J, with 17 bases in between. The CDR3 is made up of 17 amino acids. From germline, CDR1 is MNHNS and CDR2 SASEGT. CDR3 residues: CASSELRGLANYNEQFF. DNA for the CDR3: TGTGCCAGCAGTGAATTAAGGGGTCTCGCGAACTACAATGAGCAGTTCTTC.

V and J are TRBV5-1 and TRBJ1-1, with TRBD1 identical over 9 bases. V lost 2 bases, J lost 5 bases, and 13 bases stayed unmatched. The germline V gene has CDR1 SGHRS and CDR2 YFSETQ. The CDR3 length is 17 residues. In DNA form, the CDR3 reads TGCGCCAGCAGCTTTAGGAGCCACGGACAGGGGAAGACTGAAGCTTTCTTT. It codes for CASSFRSHGQGKTEAFF.

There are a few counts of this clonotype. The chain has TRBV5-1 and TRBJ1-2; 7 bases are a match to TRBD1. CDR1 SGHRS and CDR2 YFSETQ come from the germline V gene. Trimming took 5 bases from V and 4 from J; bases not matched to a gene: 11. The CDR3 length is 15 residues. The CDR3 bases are TGCGCCAGCAGTTACACTACCCAGGGGGGCTATGGCTACACCTTC. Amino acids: CASSYTTQGGYGYTF.

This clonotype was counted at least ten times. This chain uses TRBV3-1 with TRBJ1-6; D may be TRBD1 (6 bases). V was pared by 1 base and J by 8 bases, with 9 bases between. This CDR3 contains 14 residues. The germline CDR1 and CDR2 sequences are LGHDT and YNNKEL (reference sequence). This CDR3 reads CASSQGSGDSPLHF. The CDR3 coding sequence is TGTGCCAGCAGCCAAGGGTCAGGGGATTCACCCCTCCACTTT. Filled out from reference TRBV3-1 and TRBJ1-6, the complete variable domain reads DTAVSQTPKYLVTQMGNDKSIKCEQNLGHDTMYWYKQDSKKFLKIMFSYNNKELIINETVPNRFSPKSPDKAHLNLHINSLELGDSAVYFCASSQGSGDSPLHFGNGTRLTVT.

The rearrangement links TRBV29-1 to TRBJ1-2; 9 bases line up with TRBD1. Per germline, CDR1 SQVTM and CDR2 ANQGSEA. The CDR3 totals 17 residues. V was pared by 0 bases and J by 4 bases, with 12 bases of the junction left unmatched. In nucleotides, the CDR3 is TGCAGCGTTGAAGAGGGGACAGGGTCCCCTTTGGGCTATGGCTACACCTTC. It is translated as CSVEEGTGSPLGYGYTF.

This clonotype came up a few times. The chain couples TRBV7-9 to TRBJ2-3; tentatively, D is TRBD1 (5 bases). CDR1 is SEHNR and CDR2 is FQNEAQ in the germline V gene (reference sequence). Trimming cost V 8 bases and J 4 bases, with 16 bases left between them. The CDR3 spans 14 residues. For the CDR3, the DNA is TGTGCCAGCCACTTAGGGGATAAGGCAGATACGCAGTATTTT. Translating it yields CASHLGDKADTQYF.

The CDR3 DNA reads TGTGCCAGCAGTTACTCGAAAGGGGAAAGGAACTATGGCTACACCTTC. Amino acids: CASSYSKGERNYGYTF. The chain has TRBV6-5 and TRBJ1-2; D might be TRBD1 (5 bases). Germline CDR1 is MNHEY and CDR2 is SVGAGI. V shed 0 bases and J shed 2 bases, with 13 bases lying between them. The CDR3 has 16 residues.

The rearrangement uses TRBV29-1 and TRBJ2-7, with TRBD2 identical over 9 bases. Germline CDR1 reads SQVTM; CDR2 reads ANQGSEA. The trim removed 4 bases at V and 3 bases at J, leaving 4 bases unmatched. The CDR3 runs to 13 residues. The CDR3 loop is CSVAGREGYEQYF. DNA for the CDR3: TGCAGCGTTGCGGGGCGGGAGGGCTACGAGCAGTACTTC.

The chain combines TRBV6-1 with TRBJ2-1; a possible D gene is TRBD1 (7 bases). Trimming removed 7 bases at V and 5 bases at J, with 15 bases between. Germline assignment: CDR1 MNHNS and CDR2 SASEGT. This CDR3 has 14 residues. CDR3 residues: CASIGGTADNEQFF. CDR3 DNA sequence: TGTGCCAGCATTGGGGGGACAGCCGACAATGAGCAGTTCTTC.

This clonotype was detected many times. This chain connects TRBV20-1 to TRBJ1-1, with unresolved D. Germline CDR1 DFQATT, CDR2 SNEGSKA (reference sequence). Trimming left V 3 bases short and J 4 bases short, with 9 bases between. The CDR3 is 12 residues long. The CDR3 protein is CSARKGGTEAFF. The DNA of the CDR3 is TGCAGTGCTAGGAAGGGTGGCACTGAAGCTTTCTTT.

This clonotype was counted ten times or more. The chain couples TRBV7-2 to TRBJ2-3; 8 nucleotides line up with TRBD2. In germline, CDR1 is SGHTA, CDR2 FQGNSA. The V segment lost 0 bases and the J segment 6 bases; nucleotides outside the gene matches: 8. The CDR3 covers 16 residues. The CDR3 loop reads CASSLAAGVARDTQYF. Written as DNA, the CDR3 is TGTGCCAGCAGCTTAGCAGCGGGAGTGGCCAGGGATACGCAGTATTTT. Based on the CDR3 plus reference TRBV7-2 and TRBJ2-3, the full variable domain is GAGVSQSPSNKVTEKGKDVELRCDPISGHTALYWYRQSLGQGLEFLIYFQGNSAPDKSGLPSDRFSAERTGGSVSTLTIQRTQQEDSAVYLCASSLAAGVARDTQYFGPGTRLTVL.